The present TCR beta chain was sequenced within a study of quantifying T cell responses using KT2 cells. Overall study: RNA was reverse transcribed with TCR alpha and beta constant-region primers.

CDR3 length: 16 residues. Germline CDR1 and CDR2: SGHNT and YYREEE (reference sequence). Trimming stripped 0 bases from V and 5 bases from J, with 17 bases between. Known numbers of the T cell clone KT2 were added to PBMC. This clonotype was recorded a few times. The cDNA 3' end received a ligated oligonucleotide with a UMI. An equimolar mix of RC1.1 and RC1.2 primed the beta chain across TRBC1 and TRBC2. MiXCR, run by TCRdb on the UMI-ligation and nested PCR reads, gives a single entry per CDR3 protein. The table has some 50,000 distinct CDR3 sequences, roughly 12% seen once. The rearrangement links TRBV5-4 to TRBJ1-2; no clear D gene. The source is a human donor. Sequencing was carried out using PBMCs spiked with cells of the T cell clone KT2. This CDR3 reads CASSLGEAGSGYGYTF. CDR3 bases: TGTGCCAGCAGCTTGGGGGAAGCTGGGTCAGGATATGGCTACACCTTC.